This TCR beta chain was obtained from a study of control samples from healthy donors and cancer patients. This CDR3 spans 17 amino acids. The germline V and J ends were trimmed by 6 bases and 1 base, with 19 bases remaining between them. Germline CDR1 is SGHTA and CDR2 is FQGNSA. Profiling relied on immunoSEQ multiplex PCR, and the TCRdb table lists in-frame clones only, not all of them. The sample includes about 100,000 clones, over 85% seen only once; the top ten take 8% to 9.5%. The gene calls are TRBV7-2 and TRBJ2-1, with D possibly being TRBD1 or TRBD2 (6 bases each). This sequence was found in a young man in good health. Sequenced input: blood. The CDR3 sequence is CASSTSPGGGSYNEQFF. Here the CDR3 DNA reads TGTGCCAGCAGTACAAGCCCCGGGGGCGGTTCCTACAATGAGCAGTTCTTC. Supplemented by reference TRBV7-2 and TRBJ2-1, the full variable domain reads GAGVSQSPSNKVTEKGKDVELRCDPISGHTALYWYRQSLGQGLEFLIYFQGNSAPDKSGLPSDRFSAERTGGSVSTLTIQRTQQEDSAVYLCASSTSPGGGSYNEQFFGPGTRLTVL.